These 21 T cell receptor beta chains were sequenced from one sample in a study of circulating and synovial CD4+ cells in juvenile arthritis. Sequencing used immunoSEQ multiplex PCR; TCRdb keeps in-frame clones, though not all of them. The profile shows 32,000 or so clones, around 96% of them singletons. Sequenced input: CD4+ T cells from blood. The receptors come from a human donor with juvenile idiopathic arthritis.

The J gene is TRBJ2-5, the V gene TRBV6-1; 7 bases match TRBD2. Per the germline V gene, CDR1 is MNHNS and CDR2 is SASEGT. The CDR3 sequence is 18 residues long. With V trimmed by 1 base and J by 0 bases, 11 bases remained unmatched. This CDR3 is CASSEERGSVPYQETQYF. The CDR3 DNA follows: TGTGCCAGCAGTGAAGAGCGGGGCAGCGTACCGTACCAAGAGACCCAGTACTTC.

The chain recombines TRBV28 with TRBJ1-1, with D tentatively TRBD1 (5 bases). The CDR3 consists of 15 residues. From germline, CDR1 is MDHEN and CDR2 SYDVKM. The V and J ends lost 5 bases and 1 base respectively, with 14 bases between them. CDR3 DNA sequence: TGTGCCAGCAGTCCCAAGGGGATTGGGAACACTGAAGCTTTCTTT. Its translation: CASSPKGIGNTEAFF.

The J gene is TRBJ2-1, the V gene TRBV5-1, with TRBD2 identical over 10 bases. After removal of 1 base from V and 9 bases from J, the junction contained 4 bases not matched to a gene. This CDR3 spans 14 amino acids. Germline loops: CDR1 SGHRS, CDR2 YFSETQ. CDR3 in amino acids: CASSLRAGGSEQFF. CDR3 coding DNA: TGCGCCAGCAGCTTGAGAGCGGGAGGGTCTGAGCAGTTCTTC. Together with reference TRBV5-1 and TRBJ2-1, the CDR3 gives the full variable domain: KAGVTQTPRYLIKTRGQQVTLSCSPISGHRSVSWYQQTPGQGLQFLFEYFSETQRNKGNFPGRFSGRQFSNSRSEMNVSTLELGDSALYLCASSLRAGGSEQFFGPGTRLTVL.

The V gene is TRBV28, the J gene TRBJ2-1; the match to TRBD1 covers 10 bases. Looked up from germline, CDR1 is MDHEN and CDR2 is SYDVKM. CDR3 length equals 14 residues. After removal of 3 bases from V and 8 bases from J, the junction contained 4 bases not matched to a gene. The CDR3 DNA reads TGTGCCAGCAGTTTGGGACAGGGGTTGGATGAGCAGTTCTTC. This codes for CASSLGQGLDEQFF.

J is TRBJ2-5 and V is TRBV18; tentative D call: TRBD2 (6 bases). Trimming took 2 bases from V and 5 from J, leaving 18 bases between them. The germline CDR1 and CDR2 sequences are KGHSH and LQKENI. The CDR3 has 16 residues. Here the CDR3 DNA reads TGTGCCAGCTCACCAGGGCCTCAGAGGAGGGTCGAGACCCAGTACTTC. The encoded protein is CASSPGPQRRVETQYF.

V and J are TRBV6-5 and TRBJ1-2; 7 bases agree with TRBD1. Germline CDR1 is MNHEY and CDR2 is SVGAGI. This CDR3 contains 13 residues. The junction had 4 bases not matched to a gene; V was cut back by 7 bases and J by 2 bases. The CDR3 DNA is TGTGCCAGCACGACAGGGTGGAACTATGGCTACACCTTC. This translates into CASTTGWNYGYTF.

The V and J genes are TRBV7-2 and TRBJ2-5; TRBD2 is a possible D gene (6 bases). The CDR3 sequence is 13 residues long. The germline V and J ends were trimmed by 5 bases and 7 bases, with 14 bases remaining between them. Germline V gene lookup returns CDR1 SGHTA and CDR2 FQGNSA. In DNA form, the CDR3 reads TGTGCCAGCAGCGGGGACTCCTCAGGGACCCAGTACTTC. Translating it yields CASSGDSSGTQYF. Combining the CDR3 with reference TRBV7-2 and TRBJ2-5 gives the whole variable domain GAGVSQSPSNKVTEKGKDVELRCDPISGHTALYWYRQSLGQGLEFLIYFQGNSAPDKSGLPSDRFSAERTGGSVSTLTIQRTQQEDSAVYLCASSGDSSGTQYFGPGTRLLVL.

V and J are TRBV25-1 and TRBJ1-1; 7 bases line up with TRBD1. From germline, CDR1 is MGHDK and CDR2 SYGVNS. This CDR3 region has 12 residues. V was pared by 11 bases and J by 7 bases, with 10 bases of the junction left unmatched. CDR3 amino acids: CASRGIGYEAFF. The CDR3 coding sequence is TGTGCCTCCAGGGGGATTGGGTATGAAGCTTTCTTT.

The V and J genes are TRBV6-6 and TRBJ1-1; 10 bases agree with TRBD1. The germline V gene has CDR1 MNHNY and CDR2 SVGAGI (reference sequence). Trimming removed 7 bases from V and 12 bases from J; junction bases left unmatched: 11. This CDR3 is built from 13 residues. CDR3 nucleotides: TGTGCCAGCATCACGACAGGGGGCACGGCAACTTTCTTT. Protein: CASITTGGTATFF.

This clone has more than one count but fewer than ten. The chain uses TRBV11-2 and TRBJ2-2; D gene ambiguous. The germline V and J ends were trimmed by 1 base and 4 bases, with 7 bases remaining between them. This CDR3 is 14 amino acids long. CDR1 and CDR2 (germline): SGHAT, FQNNGV. Here the CDR3 DNA reads TGTGCCAGCAGCTTAGGCCTAAGCACCGGGGAGCTGTTTTTT. Amino acids: CASSLGLSTGELFF. The full variable domain, completed using reference TRBV11-2 and TRBJ2-2, is EAGVAQSPRYKIIEKRQSVAFWCNPISGHATLYWYQQILGQGPKLLIQFQNNGVVDDSQLPKDRFSAERLKGVDSTLKIQPAKLEDSAVYLCASSLGLSTGELFFGEGSRLTVL.

The V call is TRBV11-3, the J call TRBJ1-1; 12 bases line up with TRBD1. The CDR3 is made up of 15 amino acids. The J segment lost 3 bases and the V segment lost 5 bases, leaving 4 bases of the junction unmatched. Germline CDR1 is SGHNT and CDR2 is YENEEA. Written as DNA, the CDR3 is TGTGCCAGCAGCCCGGGACAGGGGGCGGACACTGAAGCTTTCTTT. Translated, it gives CASSPGQGADTEAFF.

The V call is TRBV28, the J call TRBJ1-5; 10 bases agree with TRBD1. Germline loops: CDR1 MDHEN, CDR2 SYDVKM. The CDR3 contains 15 residues. After removal of 2 bases from V and 2 bases from J, the junction contained 0 bases not matched to a gene. The CDR3 region is CASSLGTGGNQPQHF. The CDR3 nucleotides are TGTGCCAGCAGTTTAGGGACAGGGGGCAATCAGCCCCAGCATTTT.

This chain uses TRBV7-9 with TRBJ1-2; D call uncertain. Between the trimmed V and J ends, which lost 5 bases and 2 bases, there was a span of 15 bases. The length of the CDR3 is 15 residues. CDR1 is SEHNR and CDR2 is FQNEAQ in the germline V gene (reference sequence). CDR3 sequence reads: CASSPPIAENYGYTF. In DNA form, the CDR3 reads TGTGCCAGCAGCCCCCCGATAGCGGAGAACTATGGCTACACCTTC.

V and J are TRBV7-9 and TRBJ2-1; 11 bases map to TRBD2. Germline V gene data show CDR1 as SEHNR and CDR2 as FQNEAQ (reference sequence). The CDR3 has 14 amino acids. J lost 7 bases, V lost 6 bases, and 5 bases had no gene match. CDR3 DNA: TGTGCCAGCAGACTAGCGGGAGTCGAGAATGAGCAGTTCTTC. Encoded protein: CASRLAGVENEQFF.

This sequence joins TRBV25-1 and TRBJ2-7; 8 bases are shared with TRBD1. The CDR3 has 14 residues. The germline V gene encodes CDR1 MGHDK and CDR2 SYGVNS. J was trimmed by 3 bases and V by 4 bases; bases with no gene match: 5. CDR3 region: CASSADRGGYEQYF. In DNA, the CDR3 is TGTGCCAGCAGTGCCGACAGGGGCGGCTACGAGCAGTACTTC.

J is TRBJ1-4 and V is TRBV25-1, with D hard to call. The length of the CDR3 is 12 residues. Germline V gene lookup returns CDR1 MGHDK and CDR2 SYGVNS. V lost 5 bases to trimming and J lost 8 bases, with 9 bases between them. CDR3: CASSLTREKLFF. CDR3 sequence (DNA): TGTGCCAGCAGTCTGACTCGAGAAAAACTGTTTTTT.

The genes are TRBV7-8 and TRBJ1-5; 9 bases align to TRBD1. The germline V gene encodes CDR1 SGHVS and CDR2 FQNEAQ. The CDR3 sequence is 15 residues long. Losses at the gene ends were 4 bases for V and 0 bases for J; bases not matched to a gene: 1. CDR3 sequence reads: CASSWDRVSNQPQHF. Here the CDR3 DNA reads TGTGCCAGCAGCTGGGACAGGGTTAGCAATCAGCCCCAGCATTTT.

The chain joins TRBV11-2 to TRBJ1-1, with D possibly being TRBD1 (5 bases). This CDR3 is 15 amino acids long. CDR1 is SGHAT, CDR2 FQNNGV, per germline. V lost 1 base to trimming and J lost 4 bases, with 13 bases between them. CDR3 amino acids: CASSLVPPQGTEAFF. For the CDR3, the DNA is TGTGCCAGCAGCTTAGTTCCACCTCAGGGCACTGAAGCTTTCTTT.

V and J are TRBV5-1 and TRBJ2-7; D perhaps matches TRBD1 (6 bases). This CDR3 has 13 residues. Germline lookup yields CDR1 SGHRS and CDR2 YFSETQ. Trimming left V 5 bases short and J 5 bases short, with 14 bases between. The CDR3 bases are TGCGCCAGCAGACCCCGGGACACCCACGAGCAGTACTTC. Translation gives CASRPRDTHEQYF.

The J gene is TRBJ2-7, the V gene TRBV7-2; no reliable D call. Germline CDR1 SGHTA, CDR2 FQGNSA. The V gene lost 4 bases and the J gene lost 1 base, with 14 bases spanning the gap. The CDR3 extends over 15 amino acids. CDR3 DNA: TGTGCCAGCAGCTCAGAACCCGGGTTTTCCTACGAGCAGTACTTC. This codes for CASSSEPGFSYEQYF.

The chain couples TRBV4-3 to TRBJ1-4; 10 nucleotides agree with TRBD1. Germline CDR1 is LGHNA and CDR2 is YSLEER. The CDR3 has 16 residues. V was pared by 4 bases and J by 2 bases, with 4 bases of the junction left unmatched. CDR3 amino acids: CASSLGQGGTNEKLFF. CDR3 in DNA: TGCGCCAGCAGCCTCGGACAGGGGGGGACTAATGAAAAACTGTTTTTT.